The rows below give T cell receptor beta chains drawn from one sample of a study of blood T cell repertoires in COVID-19. Some clones are missing from TCRdb's copy, which holds only in-frame ones; the method was immunoSEQ multiplex PCR. The sample has about 98,000 clones; around nine tenths are singletons. The sample was peripheral blood. The receptor set was obtained from a man between 50 and 59 years old with acute or convalescent COVID-19. The CDR3 runs from the conserved cysteine through the conserved F or W.

J gene,V gene,CDR3 protein
TRBJ2-4,TRBV6-2/TRBV6-3,CASSYQVENIQYF
TRBJ1-5,TRBV7-2,CASSLGTGTPQPQHF
TRBJ1-2,TRBV2,CASRYDSGYTF
TRBJ1-1,TRBV2,CASSEGRSNTEAFF
TRBJ2-5,TRBV19,CASSIIGASPETQYF
TRBJ1-2,TRBV25-1,CASSAPGTGVRGYTF
TRBJ2-7,TRBV7-4,CASSFPAGTGTSEQYF
TRBJ2-1,TRBV11-2,CASSGRGYSYNEQFF
TRBJ1-3,TRBV9,CASSVGRALGNTIYF
TRBJ1-2,TRBV15,CATSRDGSYGYTF
TRBJ2-1,TRBV19,CASSGTGFNEQFF
TRBJ1-2,TRBV3-1/TRBV3-2,CASSPGQGAGYTF
TRBJ1-5,TRBV24-1,CATSDPGQPQHF
TRBJ2-3,TRBV11-1,CASSSGLAGWIDTQYF
TRBJ2-7,TRBV5-8,CASSPGDSAYEQYF
TRBJ1-1,TRBV5-6,CASSFDFEAFF
TRBJ2-3,TRBV13,CASSQGAGVWDTQYF
TRBJ2-2,TRBV3-1/TRBV3-2,CASRQGLNTGELFF
TRBJ2-4,TRBV18,CASSPSLTGGGMVIQYF
TRBJ1-1,TRBV12-3/TRBV12-4,CASSLGRGNEAFF
TRBJ2-5,TRBV24-1,CATSDVSGVVETQYF
TRBJ1-6,TRBV6-5,CASSYDGTGGSPLHF
TRBJ1-2,TRBV5-1,CASSLPGDMGYGYTF
TRBJ2-1,TRBV11-2,CASSRRLAQSSYNEQFF
TRBJ1-4,TRBV9,CASSVAGGQLNEKLFF
TRBJ1-5,TRBV11-2,CASSDSTGVNNQPQHF
TRBJ2-7,TRBV19,CASSIQLAPYEQYF
TRBJ2-7,TRBV11-2,CASSHGSYEQYF
TRBJ2-1,TRBV30,CAWEMSVAGKSGQFF
TRBJ1-2,TRBV15,CATSRDLGQGSSHGYTF
TRBJ2-2,TRBV11-3,CASSPTATTTGELFF
TRBJ2-1,TRBV6-1,CASSEGLAGVFHEQFF
TRBJ1-1,TRBV5-1,CASSPISAGQIHPAFF
TRBJ2-7,TRBV14,CASSQESGLPGTEQYF
TRBJ2-3,TRBV7-4,CASSLPLLTDTQYF
TRBJ2-4,TRBV27,CASSPPGREDIQYF
TRBJ2-1,TRBV19,CASSITDRFYNEQFF
TRBJ1-2,TRBV5-1,CASSLGLAGTGRHNYGYTF
TRBJ2-7,TRBV6-5,CASTDRDNTYEQYF
TRBJ1-2,TRBV6-5,CASIPGYGYGYTF
TRBJ2-7,TRBV9,CASSPREGSEQYF
TRBJ1-2,TRBV7-9,CASSPLSTGLQGYTF
TRBJ2-7,TRBV11-2,CASSSTFPYEQYF
TRBJ1-4,TRBV6-5,CASRRGWTNEKLFF
TRBJ2-5,TRBV6-5,CASTQARQGETQYF